This T cell receptor beta chain is from a study of blood T cell repertoires in COVID-19. Germline lookup yields CDR1 WNHNN and CDR2 SYGVQD (reference sequence). This CDR3 is built from 16 residues. Trimming cost V 8 bases and J 3 bases; bases outside gene matches: 13. Profiled with immunoSEQ multiplex PCR; TCRdb holds only in-frame clones, not every one. The sample carries fewer than 35,000 clones, around 90% recorded once. The receptor comes from a man in his fifties or sixties with active COVID-19. Input material: peripheral blood. The chain couples TRBV10-1 to TRBJ2-3, with 8 positions matching TRBD1. The CDR3 reads CASLLQGAPRTDTQYF. CDR3 nucleotides: TGCGCCAGCCTGCTCCAGGGGGCGCCCCGTACAGATACGCAGTATTTT.